This passage covers 19 T cell receptor beta chains from one sample sequenced in a study of cytomegalovirus exposure and HLA in healthy donors. Primers included in the PCR were 60 Vbeta and 13 Jbeta primers. Profiling relied on immunoSEQ multiplex PCR, and the TCRdb table lists in-frame clones only, not all of them. The sample records 110,000 or so clones, roughly 72% being singletons. The specimen was PBMCs. These receptors all come from a woman aged 40 to 50 in good health and CMV-seropositive.

The CDR3 bases are TGTGCCAGTACCGCACCACAGGCTCGCGTACGCCTCGTGAACTATGGCTACACCTTC. Translation: CASTAPQARVRLVNYGYTF. The chain employs TRBV19 and TRBJ1-2, with a possible D match to TRBD1 (5 bases). Germline V gene sequence: CDR1 LNHDA, CDR2 SQIVND (reference sequence). This CDR3 is 19 amino acids long. V shed 7 bases and J shed 2 bases, with 29 bases lying between them. Supplemented by reference TRBV19 and TRBJ1-2, the full variable domain reads DGGITQSPKYLFRKEGQNVTLSCEQNLNHDAMYWYRQDPGQGLRLIYYSQIVNDFQKGDIAEGYSVSREKKESFPLTVTSAQKNPTAFYLCASTAPQARVRLVNYGYTFGSGTRLTVV.

The rearrangement links TRBV30 to TRBJ2-1; 7 positions match TRBD1. The germline CDR1 and CDR2 sequences are GTSNPN and SVGIG (reference sequence). After removal of 1 base from V and 3 bases from J, the junction contained 15 bases not matched to a gene. This CDR3 is 18 amino acids long. Written as DNA, the CDR3 is TGTGCCTGGAGTGCCCTCCGCGCCCGGGACAGCGGCTACAATGAGCAGTTCTTC. This codes for CAWSALRARDSGYNEQFF.

The chain carries TRBV11-3 and TRBJ2-2, with 10 bases identical to TRBD1. Unmatched junction bases numbered 6, after V lost 4 bases and J lost 7 bases. The germline V gene encodes CDR1 SGHNT and CDR2 YENEEA. This CDR3 is 15 amino acids long. CDR3 sequence: CASSSWDRGFGELFF. The CDR3 DNA sequence: TGTGCCAGCAGCTCCTGGGACAGGGGTTTCGGGGAGCTGTTTTTT.

The chain employs TRBV7-9 and TRBJ2-7; 8 nucleotides align to TRBD2. Trimming removed 4 bases from V and 2 bases from J; junction bases left unmatched: 16. Germline V lookup: CDR1 SEHNR, CDR2 FQNEAQ (reference sequence). The CDR3 is 18 residues long. The CDR3, as DNA: TGTGCCAGCAGCTCAACCGGGACTAGGATAACAAGGCCCTACGAGCAGTACTTC. Protein sequence: CASSSTGTRITRPYEQYF.

This sequence joins TRBV28 and TRBJ2-1, with 9 bases identical to TRBD2. Germline CDR1 is MDHEN and CDR2 is SYDVKM. This CDR3 contains 15 residues. With 5 bases clipped from V and 3 bases from J, the junction kept 5 bases outside the gene matches. CDR3 loop: CASSAREGDYNEQFF. For the CDR3, the DNA is TGTGCCAGCAGTGCGCGGGAGGGCGACTACAATGAGCAGTTCTTC.

V and J are TRBV29-1 and TRBJ1-2; possible D gene TRBD1, 5 bases. This CDR3 region has 14 residues. V lost 4 bases to trimming and J lost 5 bases, with 17 bases between them. Germline V lookup: CDR1 SQVTM, CDR2 ANQGSEA. This chain's CDR3 is CSVAPGIGTYGYTF. The CDR3 bases are TGCAGCGTTGCCCCTGGGATTGGGACTTATGGCTACACCTTC. The full variable domain, its missing parts supplied by reference TRBV29-1 and TRBJ1-2, is SAVISQKPSRDICQRGTSLTIQCQVDSQVTMMFWYRQQPGQSLTLIATANQGSEATYESGFVIDKFPISRPNLTFSTLTVSNMSPEDSSIYLCSVAPGIGTYGYTFGSGTRLTVV.

The chain couples TRBV5-1 to TRBJ1-6; D is unresolved. Trimming removed 0 bases from V and 5 bases from J, with 15 bases in between. Germline V gives CDR1 SGHRS, CDR2 YFSETQ. CDR3 size: 17 residues. Written as DNA, the CDR3 is TGCGCCAGCAGCTTGGCCAAAGGCGGCAGAAATAATTCACCCCTCCACTTT. It translates to CASSLAKGGRNNSPLHF.

On this clone itself: Relative to the germline gene, one junction end is altered; a read error may explain this. The CDR3 protein is CASSRASHFYNF. The CDR3 nucleotides are TGTGCCAGCAGCCGCGCTAGCCATTTTTACAACTTC. The rearrangement links TRBV7-9 to TRBJ1-2, with no clear D. The CDR3 has 12 amino acids. Germline V gives CDR1 SEHNR, CDR2 FQNEAQ (reference sequence).

This CDR3 is CASSSQTGGTDTQYF. CDR3 DNA: TGCGCCAGCAGCTCCCAGACAGGGGGCACAGATACGCAGTATTTT. The rearrangement joins TRBV5-1 to TRBJ2-3; 8 bases are a match to TRBD1. CDR1 and CDR2 (germline): SGHRS, YFSETQ. The CDR3 is made up of 15 amino acids. The ends lost 3 bases at V and 1 base at J; junction bases unmatched: 4.

The chain links TRBV15 to TRBJ2-7, with 8 bases identical to TRBD1. Trimming removed 0 bases from V and 5 bases from J; junction bases left unmatched: 6. The CDR3 has 15 residues. The germline CDR1 and CDR2 sequences are LNHNV and YYDKDF (reference sequence). Here the CDR3 reads CATSRDLGQVNEQYF. The CDR3 DNA reads TGTGCCACCAGCAGAGATTTGGGACAGGTCAACGAGCAGTACTTC.

The V and J genes are TRBV19 and TRBJ1-1; weak D call: TRBD1 (5 bases). V dropped 1 base and J dropped 3 bases, with 12 bases sitting between them. CDR1 and CDR2 from the germline V gene are LNHDA and SQIVND (reference sequence). This CDR3 comprises 15 residues. The DNA of the CDR3 is TGTGCCAGTAGTATAGTTGGGGGGTTGGACACTGAAGCTTTCTTT. Translation gives CASSIVGGLDTEAFF.

This chain connects TRBV6-6 to TRBJ2-4; no firm D call. This CDR3 spans 12 amino acids. CDR1 and CDR2 from the germline V gene are MNHNY and SVGAGI (reference sequence). Trimming shortened V by 8 bases and J by 9 bases, and 14 bases separated the two germline ends. The CDR3 coding sequence is TGTGCCAGCTGTCCGGGTGGCGTCATTCAGTACTTC. Protein product: CASCPGGVIQYF.

The chain employs TRBV9 and TRBJ1-1; possibly TRBD1 for D (6 bases). Trimming removed 9 bases from V and 0 bases from J, with 15 bases in between. This CDR3 comprises 14 residues. Germline V gives CDR1 SGDLS, CDR2 YYNGEE. CDR3 residues: CATQQGHLNTEAFF. As DNA, the CDR3 is TGTGCCACCCAACAGGGACACCTGAACACTGAAGCTTTCTTT.

This clone was counted a few times. CDR3 in amino acids: CAFQWALYGYTF. Written as DNA, the CDR3 is TGTGCCTTTCAATGGGCCCTCTATGGCTACACCTTC. This chain links TRBV30 with TRBJ1-2; D is uncertain. CDR3 length: 12 residues. Germline V lookup: CDR1 GTSNPN, CDR2 SVGIG (reference sequence). The V end was cut by 7 bases, the J end by 4 bases, with 13 bases between.

CDR3 region: CAWSDGSDNQPQHF. The CDR3 bases are TGTGCCTGGAGTGACGGGTCTGATAATCAGCCCCAGCATTTT. The chain links TRBV30 to TRBJ1-5; D not certain. This CDR3 has 14 residues. Germline V lookup: CDR1 GTSNPN, CDR2 SVGIG (reference sequence). The V and J ends lost 1 base and 4 bases respectively, with 11 bases between them.

V gene TRBV5-1 combines with J gene TRBJ1-2; D not certain. The CDR3 is made up of 14 amino acids. V lost 0 bases to trimming and J lost 4 bases, with 10 bases between them. Germline CDR1 is SGHRS and CDR2 is YFSETQ. As DNA, the CDR3 is TGCGCCAGCAGCTTGGGGGCCCAAATCTATGGCTACACCTTC. This encodes CASSLGAQIYGYTF.

This chain uses TRBV15 with TRBJ1-1, with D perhaps matching TRBD1 (6 bases). The germline V and J ends were trimmed by 3 bases and 2 bases, with 16 bases remaining between them. Germline CDR1 reads LNHNV; CDR2 reads YYDKDF (reference sequence). This CDR3 is built from 16 residues. The CDR3 sequence is CATSSTGRGANTEAFF. The CDR3 nucleotides are TGTGCCACCAGCAGTACCGGGAGGGGGGCCAACACTGAAGCTTTCTTT.

This clone was observed once. The CDR3 here is CASSFAGSDTQYF. The CDR3 DNA follows: TGCGCCAGCAGCTTCGCGGGAAGTGATACGCAGTATTTT. The chain links TRBV5-1 to TRBJ2-3; possible D gene TRBD2, 6 bases. The germline gives CDR1 SGHRS, CDR2 YFSETQ. V gave up 2 bases and J gave up 6 bases, with 10 bases separating them. This CDR3 is 13 amino acids long.

This chain uses TRBV7-9 with TRBJ1-1; the D is unclear. Trimming pared 4 bases from V and 2 bases from J, leaving 14 bases between. CDR3 length: 15 residues. Germline V gives CDR1 SEHNR, CDR2 FQNEAQ (reference sequence). CDR3 amino acids: CASSWPFGGNTEAFF. As DNA, the CDR3 is TGTGCCAGCAGCTGGCCTTTTGGAGGTAACACTGAAGCTTTCTTT.